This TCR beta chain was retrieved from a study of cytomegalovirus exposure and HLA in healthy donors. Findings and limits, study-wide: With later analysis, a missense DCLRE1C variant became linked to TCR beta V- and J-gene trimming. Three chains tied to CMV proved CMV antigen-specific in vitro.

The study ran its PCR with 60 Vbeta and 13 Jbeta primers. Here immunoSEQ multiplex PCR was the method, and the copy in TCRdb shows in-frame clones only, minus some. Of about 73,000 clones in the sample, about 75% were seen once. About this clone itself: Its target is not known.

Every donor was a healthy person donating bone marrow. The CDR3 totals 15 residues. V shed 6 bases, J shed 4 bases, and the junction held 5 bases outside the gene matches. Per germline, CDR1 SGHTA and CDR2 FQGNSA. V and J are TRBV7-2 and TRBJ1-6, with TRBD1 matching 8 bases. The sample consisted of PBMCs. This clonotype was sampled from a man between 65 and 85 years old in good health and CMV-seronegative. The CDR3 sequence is CASRPTGGYNSPLHF. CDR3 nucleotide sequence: TGTGCCAGCAGACCTACAGGGGGGTATAATTCACCCCTCCACTTT. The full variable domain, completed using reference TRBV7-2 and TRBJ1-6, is GAGVSQSPSNKVTEKGKDVELRCDPISGHTALYWYRQSLGQGLEFLIYFQGNSAPDKSGLPSDRFSAERTGGSVSTLTIQRTQQEDSAVYLCASRPTGGYNSPLHFGNGTRLTVT.